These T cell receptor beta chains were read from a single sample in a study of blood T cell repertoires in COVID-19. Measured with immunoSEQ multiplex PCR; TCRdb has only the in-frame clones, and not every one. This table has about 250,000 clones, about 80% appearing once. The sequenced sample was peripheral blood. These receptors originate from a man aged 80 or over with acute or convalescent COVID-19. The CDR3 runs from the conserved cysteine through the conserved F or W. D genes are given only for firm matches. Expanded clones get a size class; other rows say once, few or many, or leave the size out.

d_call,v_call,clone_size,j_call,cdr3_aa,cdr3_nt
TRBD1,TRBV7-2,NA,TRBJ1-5,CASSLDRGHGQPQHF,TGTGCCAGCAGTCTGGACAGGGGGCATGGTCAGCCCCAGCATTTT
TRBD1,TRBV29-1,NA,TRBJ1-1,CSVEPTGATEAFF,TGCAGCGTTGAACCTACAGGGGCCACTGAAGCTTTCTTT
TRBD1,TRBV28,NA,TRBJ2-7,CASSFSDRGYEQYF,TGTGCCAGCAGTTTCAGTGACAGGGGTTACGAGCAGTACTTC
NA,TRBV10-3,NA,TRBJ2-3,CAIRSAGSTDTQYF,TGTGCCATCAGGAGTGCAGGAAGCACAGATACGCAGTATTTT
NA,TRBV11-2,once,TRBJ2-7,CASSLQGSYEQYF,TGTGCCAGCAGCCTACAGGGTTCCTACGAGCAGTACTTC
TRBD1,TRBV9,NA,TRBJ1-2,CASSPRGTGYLANYGYTF,TGTGCCAGCAGCCCTCGAGGGACAGGATATTTGGCCAACTATGGCTACACCTTC
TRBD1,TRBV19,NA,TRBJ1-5,CASSWTGANQPQHF,TGTGCCAGTAGTTGGACAGGAGCTAATCAGCCCCAGCATTTT
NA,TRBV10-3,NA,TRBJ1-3,CAISEESNTIYF,TGTGCCATCAGCGAGGAGTCAAACACCATATATTTT
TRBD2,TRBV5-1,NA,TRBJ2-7,CASSFSGLASYEQYF,TGCGCCAGCAGCTTCTCCGGACTAGCCTCCTACGAGCAGTACTTC
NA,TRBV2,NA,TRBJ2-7,CASSDGKASYEQYF,TGTGCCAGCAGTGACGGGAAGGCCTCCTACGAGCAGTACTTC
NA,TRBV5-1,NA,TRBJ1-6,CASSLGTITLSPLHF,TGCGCCAGCAGCTTGGGGACAATTACTCTTTCACCCCTCCACTTT
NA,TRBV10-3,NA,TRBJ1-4,CAISDAGANEKLFF,TGTGCCATCAGTGACGCAGGCGCTAATGAAAAACTGTTTTTT
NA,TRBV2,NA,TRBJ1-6,CASRQNSPLHF,TGTGCCAGCAGACAGAATTCACCCCTCCACTTT
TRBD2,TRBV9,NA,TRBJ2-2,CASSVVGSGGNTGELFF,TGTGCCAGCAGCGTAGTAGGTAGCGGGGGAAACACCGGGGAGCTGTTTTTT
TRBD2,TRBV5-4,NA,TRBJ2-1,CASSPTSGSRDEQFF,TGTGCCAGCAGCCCGACTAGCGGGAGCCGGGATGAGCAGTTCTTC
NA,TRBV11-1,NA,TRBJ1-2,CASSPIGGIYGYTF,TGTGCCAGCAGCCCGATTGGAGGGATCTATGGCTACACCTTC
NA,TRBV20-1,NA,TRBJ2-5,CSPWRETQYF,TGCAGTCCTTGGAGGGAGACCCAGTACTTC
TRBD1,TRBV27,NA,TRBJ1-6,CASSLPPPTLIRDRGRRRISPLHF,TGTGCCAGCAGTTTACCTCCCCCGACCCTAATACGGGACAGGGGGCGCAGGAGAATTTCACCCCTCCACTTT
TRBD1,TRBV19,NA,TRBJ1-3,CASTLISRGTGNTIYF,TGTGCCAGTACGCTAATATCCAGGGGGACCGGAAACACCATATATTTT
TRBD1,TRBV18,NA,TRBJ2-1,CASSLRTGAYNEQFF,TGTGCCAGCTCACTTCGGACAGGAGCCTACAATGAGCAGTTCTTC
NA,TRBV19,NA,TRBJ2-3,CASSISLSADTQYF,TGTGCCAGTAGTATAAGCCTAAGCGCAGATACGCAGTATTTT
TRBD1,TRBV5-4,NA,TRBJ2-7,CASSRPGQGAYEQYF,TGTGCCAGCAGTCGGCCGGGACAGGGGGCCTACGAGCAGTACTTC
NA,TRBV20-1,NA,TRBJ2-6,CSASRGKGANVLTF,TGCAGTGCTAGTCGGGGGAAGGGGGCCAACGTCCTGACTTTC